What follows are 22 T cell receptor beta chains derived from one specimen sequenced in a study of early T cells in non-severe SARS-CoV-2 infection. TCRdb redid the calling of the 5' RACE reads with MiXCR, one entry per CDR3 protein. The data show roughly 77,000 distinct CDR3 sequences, 9% to 15% seen once. Sequenced: whole blood. The receptors derive from an adult who was a healthcare worker with PCR-confirmed SARS-CoV-2 infection or an uninfected control (not recorded which).

The chain recombines TRBV6-1 with TRBJ1-1; D not certain. CDR3 size: 16 residues. Per the germline V gene, CDR1 is MNHNS and CDR2 is SASEGT. V was clipped by 5 bases and J by 2 bases, with 18 bases between them. Here the CDR3 DNA reads TGTGCCAGCAGTCAATCGCAGGCACTAACCAACACTGAAGCTTTCTTT. This encodes CASSQSQALTNTEAFF.

The V gene is TRBV6-2 or TRBV6-3, the J gene TRBJ2-3; D possibly corresponds to TRBD1 (5 bases). V was clipped by 1 base and J by 4 bases, with 6 bases between them. Germline CDR1 and CDR2: MNHEY and SVGEGT. The CDR3 is made up of 13 amino acids. The CDR3 spells CASSYLGPDTQYF. The CDR3, as DNA: TGTGCCAGCAGTTACTTGGGGCCAGATACGCAGTATTTT.

This clonotype was counted between two and nine times. The V gene is TRBV6-6, the J gene TRBJ1-1, with D possibly TRBD1 on 5 matching bases. CDR3 length equals 16 residues. CDR1 is MNHNY, CDR2 SVGAGI, per germline (reference sequence). The V end was cut by 0 bases, the J end by 3 bases, with 14 bases between. CDR3 amino acids: CASSYSIGVGDTEAFF. The CDR3 DNA reads TGTGCCAGCAGTTACTCGATAGGGGTGGGGGACACTGAAGCTTTCTTT.

The genes are TRBV10-3 and TRBJ2-7, with 9 bases aligning to TRBD2. J gave up 7 bases and V 0 bases, and 13 bases lay outside the gene matches. The CDR3 has 17 residues. Germline V gene data show CDR1 as ENHRY and CDR2 as SYGVKD. For the CDR3, the DNA is TGTGCCATCAGTGAGTCCCCTGGGTTAGCGGGAGCCCAGGAGCAGTACTTC. Translation gives CAISESPGLAGAQEQYF.

The rearrangement uses TRBV9 and TRBJ2-3; D is possibly TRBD2 (5 bases). The V gene lost 4 bases and the J gene lost 1 base, with 7 bases spanning the gap. Germline-derived CDR1 and CDR2 are SGDLS and YYNGEE. The CDR3 spans 13 residues. CDR3 coding DNA: TGTGCCAGCAGCCAGAGGGGCACAGATACGCAGTATTTT. The encoded protein is CASSQRGTDTQYF.

This clonotype was recorded a few times. This rearrangement joins TRBV20-1 to TRBJ2-3, with D possibly TRBD2 on 7 matching bases. Germline CDR1 and CDR2: DFQATT and SNEGSKA (reference sequence). V gave up 7 bases and J gave up 6 bases, with 20 bases separating them. The length of the CDR3 is 14 residues. CDR3 region: CSGQPGDYLDTQYF. The CDR3 DNA reads as TGCAGTGGCCAACCAGGGGACTACTTGGATACGCAGTATTTT.

This clonotype showed up just a few times. The gene calls are TRBV12-5 and TRBJ1-1; 10 positions match TRBD1. Germline assignment: CDR1 LGHNT and CDR2 FRNRAP. The CDR3 length is 15 residues. V shed 4 bases and J 3 bases; nucleotides not matched to a gene: 5. In nucleotides, the CDR3 is TGTGCTAGTGGTTCGTCCGGGACAGGGGACACTGAAGCTTTCTTT. It yields the protein CASGSSGTGDTEAFF.

This clonotype was counted at least ten times. The V call is TRBV29-1, the J call TRBJ2-3, with 10 bases aligning to TRBD2. Trimming cost V 6 bases and J 0 bases; bases outside gene matches: 6. The CDR3 covers 15 residues. The V gene's germline CDR1 is SQVTM and CDR2 ANQGSEA. The CDR3 nucleotides read TGCAGCGTGAATATAGCGGGAGGAAGCACAGATACGCAGTATTTT. It translates to CSVNIAGGSTDTQYF.

This clonotype has just a few counts. The V and J genes are TRBV11-2 and TRBJ2-2; D may be TRBD1 (6 bases). V lost 1 base and J lost 5, with 11 bases in between. The germline CDR1 and CDR2 sequences are SGHAT and FQNNGV. The CDR3 contains 15 residues. The CDR3 reads CASSLVARGTGELFF. The DNA of the CDR3 is TGTGCCAGCAGCTTAGTGGCCAGGGGTACCGGGGAGCTGTTTTTT.

This clonotype was seen repeatedly, ten times or more. This chain links TRBV4-2 with TRBJ1-4, with D hard to call. The CDR3 is 15 amino acids. Germline V lookup: CDR1 LGHNA, CDR2 YNFKEQ. V was clipped by 3 bases and J by 5 bases, with 13 bases between them. In DNA form, the CDR3 reads TGTGCCAGCAGCCAGGCCCCGGCAGAAAATGAAAAACTGTTTTTT. Protein product: CASSQAPAENEKLFF.

The rearrangement links TRBV6-2 or TRBV6-3 to TRBJ2-3; weak D call: TRBD1 (5 bases). V was trimmed by 9 bases and J by 6 bases, leaving 16 bases between them. Germline CDR1 reads MNHEY; CDR2 reads SVGEGT. The length of the CDR3 is 13 residues. The CDR3 sequence: CASLRAGQDTQYF. The DNA for the CDR3 is TGTGCCAGTCTCCGTGCAGGGCAGGATACGCAGTATTTT.

At least ten counts were recorded for this clonotype. The chain links TRBV6-4 to TRBJ1-5; no reliable D call. Germline CDR1 reads MRHNA; CDR2 reads SNTAGT. The CDR3 covers 15 residues. V lost 3 bases and J 0 bases, leaving 9 bases between the germline ends. The CDR3 coding sequence is TGTGCCAGCAGTGAGGAGGCCCATAGCAATCAGCCCCAGCATTTT. Its translation: CASSEEAHSNQPQHF.

This chain connects TRBV5-1 to TRBJ2-7, with 8 bases identical to TRBD1. The trim removed 5 bases at V and 5 bases at J, leaving 15 bases unmatched. The V gene's germline CDR1 is SGHRS and CDR2 YFSETQ. The CDR3 extends over 16 amino acids. Here the CDR3 DNA reads TGCGCCAGCAGATACACCAGGACAGGGAGTGAAAACGAGCAGTACTTC. Translation: CASRYTRTGSENEQYF.

This clonotype was seen repeatedly, ten times or more. The genes are TRBV7-8 and TRBJ2-1, with D perhaps matching TRBD2 (6 bases). CDR3 length equals 16 residues. Germline V gene lookup returns CDR1 SGHVS and CDR2 FQNEAQ. Trimming shortened V by 1 base and J by 2 bases, and 12 bases separated the two germline ends. CDR3 DNA sequence: TGTGCCAGCAGCTTAGGTCGACTAGTTACCTACAATGAGCAGTTCTTC. Encoded protein: CASSLGRLVTYNEQFF.

The rearrangement uses TRBV5-1 and TRBJ1-1; D is unclear. CDR3 length: 15 residues. The V gene lost 0 bases and the J gene lost 1 base, with 10 bases spanning the gap. Germline V gives CDR1 SGHRS, CDR2 YFSETQ. DNA of the CDR3: TGCGCCAGCAGCTTGGTGGGTTGGAAGAACACTGAAGCTTTCTTT. Protein: CASSLVGWKNTEAFF. Variable domain in full (rest from reference TRBV5-1 and TRBJ1-1): KAGVTQTPRYLIKTRGQQVTLSCSPISGHRSVSWYQQTPGQGLQFLFEYFSETQRNKGNFPGRFSGRQFSNSRSEMNVSTLELGDSALYLCASSLVGWKNTEAFFGQGTRLTVV.

This clonotype was observed a few times. The chain recombines TRBV5-5 with TRBJ2-5; 7 bases fit TRBD1. The V gene's germline CDR1 is SGHKS and CDR2 YYEKEE (reference sequence). The J segment lost 2 bases and the V segment lost 5 bases, leaving 9 bases of the junction unmatched. The CDR3 runs 15 residues. As DNA, the CDR3 is TGTGCCAGCAGGCCGGGACAGCACCCTCAAGAGACCCAGTACTTC. This encodes CASRPGQHPQETQYF.

This chain connects TRBV11-3 to TRBJ2-3; D is unclear. The ends were cut back, 5 bases at V and 6 bases at J, with 15 bases in the middle. This CDR3 has 14 residues. Germline CDR1 reads SGHNT; CDR2 reads YENEEA. CDR3 DNA sequence: TGTGCCAGCAGCCTAGGGCACGGAAGCGATACGCAGTATTTT. It translates to CASSLGHGSDTQYF.

This clonotype was found a few times. The chain has TRBV29-1 and TRBJ2-1, with TRBD1 as a possible D gene (5 bases). The ends were cut back, 4 bases at V and 6 bases at J, with 10 bases in the middle. The germline gives CDR1 SQVTM, CDR2 ANQGSEA. This CDR3 is 12 amino acids long. The CDR3 region is CSVAETVNEQFF. The CDR3 DNA follows: TGCAGCGTTGCAGAGACAGTCAATGAGCAGTTCTTC.

This clonotype was observed at least ten times. The V and J genes are TRBV25-1 and TRBJ2-2; D uncertain. This CDR3 spans 12 amino acids. Per germline, CDR1 MGHDK and CDR2 SYGVNS. The V gene lost 4 bases and the J gene lost 6 bases, with 6 bases spanning the gap. CDR3 coding DNA: TGTGCCAGCAGTGTTTCTCCCGGGGAGCTGTTTTTT. Translation gives CASSVSPGELFF.

This rearrangement joins TRBV29-1 to TRBJ1-6; no clear D gene. The V and J ends lost 4 bases and 5 bases respectively, with 9 bases between them. The germline gives CDR1 SQVTM, CDR2 ANQGSEA. The CDR3 has 13 amino acids. The CDR3 nucleotides are TGCAGCGTTGCAATGACGAATAATTCACCCCTCCACTTT. Translation: CSVAMTNNSPLHF.

This clonotype was detected a few times. CDR3 sequence reads: CASSDTGGDNEKLFF. For the CDR3, the DNA is TGTGCCAGTAGTGACACAGGGGGGGATAATGAAAAACTGTTTTTT. The rearrangement links TRBV19 to TRBJ1-4; 8 bases match TRBD1. With 5 bases clipped from V and 4 bases from J, the junction kept 6 bases outside the gene matches. Germline lookup yields CDR1 LNHDA and CDR2 SQIVND (reference sequence). The CDR3 runs to 15 residues.

This clonotype was observed many times. The chain has TRBV20-1 and TRBJ2-7; D could derive from TRBD1 or TRBD2 (5 bases each). Germline V gene data show CDR1 as DFQATT and CDR2 as SNEGSKA (reference sequence). Between the trimmed V and J ends, which lost 4 bases and 2 bases, there was a span of 12 bases. The CDR3 has 13 residues. The CDR3 sequence is CSATLRDPYEQYF. CDR3 in DNA: TGCAGTGCTACTTTGAGGGACCCCTACGAGCAGTACTTC.